This record looks at one T cell receptor beta chain sequence and its context. This specimen includes other DNA sequences encoding the same CDR3. The record originates from a study of cytomegalovirus exposure and HLA in healthy donors. Profiled with immunoSEQ multiplex PCR; TCRdb holds only in-frame clones, not every one. The sample has approximately 200,000 clones; approximately 86% are singletons. V was pared by 3 bases and J by 2 bases, with 6 bases of the junction left unmatched. The CDR3 has 15 amino acids. The germline V gene encodes CDR1 MNHEY and CDR2 SMNVEV (reference sequence). The V and J genes are TRBV27 and TRBJ2-7, with 8 nucleotides matching TRBD1. Sample: PBMCs. This receptor was taken from a young woman in good health and CMV-seronegative. In DNA, the CDR3 is TGTGCCAGCAGTTTCGGGACAGGAGGGACCTACGAGCAGTACTTC. Residues: CASSFGTGGTYEQYF.